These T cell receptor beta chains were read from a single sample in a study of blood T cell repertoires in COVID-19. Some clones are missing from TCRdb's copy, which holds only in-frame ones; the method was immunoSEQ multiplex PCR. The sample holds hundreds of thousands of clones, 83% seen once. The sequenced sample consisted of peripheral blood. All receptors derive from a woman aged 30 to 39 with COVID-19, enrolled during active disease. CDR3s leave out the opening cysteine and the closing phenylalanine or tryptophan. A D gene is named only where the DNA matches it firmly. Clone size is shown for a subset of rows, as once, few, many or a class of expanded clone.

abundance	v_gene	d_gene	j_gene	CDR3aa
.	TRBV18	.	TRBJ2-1	ASSPGLSRTRGFYNEQF
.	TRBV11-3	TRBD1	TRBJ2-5	ASSLETGGDETQY
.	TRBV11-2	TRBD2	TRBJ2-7	ASSLELAGRSYEQY
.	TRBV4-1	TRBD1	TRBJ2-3	ASSQDRGQGRIDTQY
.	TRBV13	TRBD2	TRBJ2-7	ASSATSGGVYEQY
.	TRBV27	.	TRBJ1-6	ASSSRTANSPLH
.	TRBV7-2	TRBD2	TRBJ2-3	ASSPGLAEHTQY
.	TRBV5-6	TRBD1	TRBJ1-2	ASSSPGQPYGYT
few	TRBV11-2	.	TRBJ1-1	ASTQVRTEAF
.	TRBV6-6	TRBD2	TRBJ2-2	ASSHKGLAGGPSGELF
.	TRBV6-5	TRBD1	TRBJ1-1	ASRAGTGVTEAF
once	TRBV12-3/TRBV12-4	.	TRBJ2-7	ASSLGGLYEQY
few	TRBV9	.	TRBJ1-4	ASSVGGMDEKLF
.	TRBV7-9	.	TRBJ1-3	ASEERISGNTIY
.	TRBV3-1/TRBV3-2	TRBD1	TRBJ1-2	ASRPLGTANYGYT
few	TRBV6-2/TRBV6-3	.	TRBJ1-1	ASSTLAGRGTEAF
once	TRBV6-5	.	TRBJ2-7	ASRASGPTYEQY
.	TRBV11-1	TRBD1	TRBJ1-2	ASSPMGTVTYGYT
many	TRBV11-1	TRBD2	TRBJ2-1	ASSLGGLGDYNEQF
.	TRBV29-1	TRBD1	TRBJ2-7	SVGTGVYEQY
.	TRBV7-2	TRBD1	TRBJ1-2	ASSSGQRYGYT
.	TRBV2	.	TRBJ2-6	ASRSGTPGANVLT
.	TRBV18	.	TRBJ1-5	ASSPGGFNQPQH
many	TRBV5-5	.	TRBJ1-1	ASSLVGATEAF
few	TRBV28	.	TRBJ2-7	ASLNPSSGFYEQY
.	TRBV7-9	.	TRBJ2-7	ASSLAETASYEQY
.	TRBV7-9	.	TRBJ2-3	ASSPTPRGTDTQY
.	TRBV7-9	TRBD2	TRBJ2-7	ASGPLAGGSYEQY
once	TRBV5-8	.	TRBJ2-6	ASSLGAIGANVLT
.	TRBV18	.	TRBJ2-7	ATSGSRSSYEQY
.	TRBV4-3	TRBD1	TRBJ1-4	ASSQSNWDSNEKLF
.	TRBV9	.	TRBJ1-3	ASSVAFYGEISGNTIY
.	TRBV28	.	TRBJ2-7	ASSFSLLASQGREQY
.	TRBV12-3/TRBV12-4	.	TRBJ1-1	ASSFNQAEAF
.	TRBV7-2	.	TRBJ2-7	ASSLELDLWQY
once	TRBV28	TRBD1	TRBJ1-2	ASSPGQGRLLYGYT
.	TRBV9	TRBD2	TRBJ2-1	ASSVVAGGLRF